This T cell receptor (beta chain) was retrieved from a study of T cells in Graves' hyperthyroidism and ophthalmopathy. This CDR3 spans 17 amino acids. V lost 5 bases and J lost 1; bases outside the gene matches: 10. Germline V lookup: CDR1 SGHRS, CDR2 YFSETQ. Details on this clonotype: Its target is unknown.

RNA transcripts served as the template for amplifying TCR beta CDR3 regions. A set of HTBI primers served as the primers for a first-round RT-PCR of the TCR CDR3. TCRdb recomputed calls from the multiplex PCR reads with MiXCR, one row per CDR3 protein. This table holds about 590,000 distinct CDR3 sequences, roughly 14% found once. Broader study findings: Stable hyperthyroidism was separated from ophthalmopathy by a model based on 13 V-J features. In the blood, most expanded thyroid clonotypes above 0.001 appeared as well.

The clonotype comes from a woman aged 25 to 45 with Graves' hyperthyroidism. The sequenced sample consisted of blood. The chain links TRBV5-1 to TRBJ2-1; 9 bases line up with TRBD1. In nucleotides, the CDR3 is TGCGCCAGCAGGGTAAGGGCCGGGACAGGGTCCTACAATGAGCAGTTCTTC. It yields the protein CASRVRAGTGSYNEQFF.